These T cell receptor beta chains were read from a single sample in a study of OX40 agonist ivuxolimab in advanced cancers. Data came from immunoSEQ multiplex PCR; TCRdb stores just in-frame clones and leaves some out. The profile shows some 15,000 clones, about 90% of them singletons. The sequences come from CD4+ or CD8+ T cells sorted from blood, collected in a trial of the OX40 agonist ivuxolimab. Receptors originate from an adult with an advanced solid tumor such as melanoma, head and neck, liver or kidney cancer. CDR3s include the opening cysteine and the closing phenylalanine or tryptophan. The order of the fields is clone size, J gene, D gene, V gene, CDR3 DNA, CDR3 protein. A D gene is named only where the DNA matches it firmly. The size entry is marked missing in some rows and otherwise reads once, few, many or a size class.

size: NA
J: TRBJ2-7
D: NA
V: TRBV29-1
DNA: TGCAGCGTCAATACGGGACAAGCCTACGAGCAGTACTTC
CDR3: CSVNTGQAYEQYF

size: NA
J: TRBJ1-4
D: NA
V: TRBV7-9
DNA: TGTGCCAGCAGCTTAGTAGAGGGATTAGAGCTGTTTTTT
CDR3: CASSLVEGLELFF

size: NA
J: TRBJ2-7
D: NA
V: TRBV5-5
DNA: TGTGCCAGCCTTGATGCGGTGGTGGGCAGCCAAGGGGAGCAGTACTTC
CDR3: CASLDAVVGSQGEQYF

size: NA
J: TRBJ2-6
D: TRBD1
V: TRBV7-9
DNA: TGTGCCAGCAGCTTAGCCGGACAGGGACCCTCTGGGGCCAACGTCCTGACTTTC
CDR3: CASSLAGQGPSGANVLTF

size: NA
J: TRBJ1-1
D: TRBD1
V: TRBV6-5
DNA: TGTGCCAGCAGTTACGGGATACAGGGGTGGTACACTGAAGCTTTCTTT
CDR3: CASSYGIQGWYTEAFF

size: NA
J: TRBJ1-2
D: TRBD1
V: TRBV7-2
DNA: TGTGCCAGCAGTCCAGGGGCAGGGGGCGAATATTATGGCTACACCTTC
CDR3: CASSPGAGGEYYGYTF

size: NA
J: TRBJ1-5
D: NA
V: TRBV5-5
DNA: TGTGCCAGCAAGCCGACCCATCCCCAGCATTTT
CDR3: CASKPTHPQHF

size: NA
J: TRBJ2-7
D: NA
V: TRBV9
DNA: TGTGCCAGCAGCGAAGGGTATCGAGAGCTCGAGCAGTACTTC
CDR3: CASSEGYRELEQYF

size: NA
J: TRBJ2-7
D: NA
V: TRBV7-9
DNA: TGTGCCAGCAGCCCGGTCAGCTCCTACGAGCAGTACTTC
CDR3: CASSPVSSYEQYF

size: NA
J: TRBJ2-7
D: NA
V: TRBV14
DNA: TGTGCCAGCAGCCTTACGGTCGCGGCCTCCTACGAGCAGTACTTC
CDR3: CASSLTVAASYEQYF

size: NA
J: TRBJ1-3
D: NA
V: TRBV18
DNA: TGTGCCAGCTCACCAGTCGAAATTCCGGACGCACGAGGAAACACCATATATTTT
CDR3: CASSPVEIPDARGNTIYF

size: NA
J: TRBJ1-5
D: NA
V: TRBV19
DNA: TGTGCCAGTAGTATTGCTAGGGTGGGGGAAGCGAGCAATCAGCCCCAGCATTTT
CDR3: CASSIARVGEASNQPQHF

size: NA
J: TRBJ2-5
D: NA
V: TRBV13
DNA: TGTGCCAGCAGTTCACAGGGTCGGGAGACCCAGTACTTC
CDR3: CASSSQGRETQYF

size: NA
J: TRBJ1-5
D: NA
V: TRBV28
DNA: TGTGCCCACGGCTGGGGGGGCAATCAGCCCCAGCATTTT
CDR3: CAHGWGGNQPQHF

size: NA
J: TRBJ1-1
D: NA
V: TRBV5-1
DNA: TGCGCCAGCAGCTTGGGCCGCGGAGCTTTCTTT
CDR3: CASSLGRGAFF

size: NA
J: TRBJ2-7
D: TRBD1
V: TRBV7-8
DNA: TGTGCCAGCAGCTGGGGACAGGGACCCTACGAGCAGTACTTC
CDR3: CASSWGQGPYEQYF

size: NA
J: TRBJ1-2
D: NA
V: TRBV7-9
DNA: TGTGCCAGCAGCCCGAAACACTATGGCTACACCTTC
CDR3: CASSPKHYGYTF

size: once
J: TRBJ2-2
D: NA
V: TRBV15
DNA: TGTGCCACCAGCAGGGGATTGACACCGAACACCGGGGAGCTGTTTTTT
CDR3: CATSRGLTPNTGELFF

size: NA
J: TRBJ2-5
D: TRBD2
V: TRBV28
DNA: TGTGCCAGCAGCCTCGCGGGAGGGCCCGGAGAAGAGACCCAGTACTTC
CDR3: CASSLAGGPGEETQYF

size: NA
J: TRBJ1-1
D: TRBD1
V: TRBV6-1
DNA: TGTGCCAGCAGTGAAGGACAGGGGTGGGCAGTTGCTGAAGCTTTCTTT
CDR3: CASSEGQGWAVAEAFF

size: NA
J: TRBJ1-5
D: NA
V: TRBV5-5
DNA: TGTGCCAGCAGCTTGGAATGGGGCAATCAGCCCCAGCATTTT
CDR3: CASSLEWGNQPQHF

size: NA
J: TRBJ2-2
D: NA
V: TRBV27
DNA: TGTGCCAGCAGTTTGCTTACCTTGTTGAACACCGGGGAGCTGTTTTTT
CDR3: CASSLLTLLNTGELFF

size: NA
J: TRBJ2-6
D: NA
V: TRBV28
DNA: TGTGCCAGCACCGCCCGGGACGCCAGGGGGGCCAACGTCCTGACTTTC
CDR3: CASTARDARGANVLTF

size: NA
J: TRBJ2-5
D: NA
V: TRBV11-3
DNA: TGTGCCAGCAGCTCTCACGATGGCCAAACAGAGACCCAGTACTTC
CDR3: CASSSHDGQTETQYF

size: NA
J: TRBJ1-3
D: NA
V: TRBV9
DNA: TGTGCCAGCAGCGTAGGGGGGCCTACCTCTGGAAACACCATATATTTT
CDR3: CASSVGGPTSGNTIYF

size: NA
J: TRBJ2-1
D: TRBD2
V: TRBV4-1
DNA: TGCGCCAGCAGCCACGCAGCGAGTGGAGGCCTAGCGGGAGTAGGCTCCTACAATGAGCAGTTCTTC
CDR3: CASSHAASGGLAGVGSYNEQFF

size: NA
J: TRBJ2-3
D: TRBD2
V: TRBV10-3
DNA: TGTGCCATCAGTAAGACTAGCGGGACTCTTGCAGATACGCAGTATTTT
CDR3: CAISKTSGTLADTQYF

size: NA
J: TRBJ2-2
D: NA
V: TRBV11-2
DNA: TGTGCCAGCAGCTTGACTGCAGGGACGGAAACCGGGGAGCTGTTTTTT
CDR3: CASSLTAGTETGELFF

size: NA
J: TRBJ2-7
D: TRBD1
V: TRBV9
DNA: TGTGCCAGCAGCGCCTCAGGGGGCCCCTACGAGCAGTACTTC
CDR3: CASSASGGPYEQYF

size: few
J: TRBJ1-1
D: NA
V: TRBV5-1
DNA: TGCGCCAGCAGCGATACACAGGGATGGAACACTGAAGCTTTCTTT
CDR3: CASSDTQGWNTEAFF

size: NA
J: TRBJ2-7
D: NA
V: TRBV9
DNA: TGTGCCAGCAGCGTAGGCAACTCCTACGAGCAGTACTTC
CDR3: CASSVGNSYEQYF

size: NA
J: TRBJ2-7
D: TRBD1
V: TRBV6-4
DNA: TGTGCCAGCAGTGAAAGGACAGGGGCCTCCTACGAGCAGTACTTC
CDR3: CASSERTGASYEQYF

size: NA
J: TRBJ2-7
D: NA
V: TRBV6-6
DNA: TGTGCCAGCAGTTACTCGGGCGCGGCTTACGAGCAGTACTTC
CDR3: CASSYSGAAYEQYF

size: NA
J: TRBJ2-1
D: TRBD2
V: TRBV2
DNA: TGTGCCAGCAGCCCTACTAGCGAGAGCTCCTACAATGAGCAGTTCTTC
CDR3: CASSPTSESSYNEQFF